This T cell receptor (beta chain) was found in a study of radiotherapy plus CTLA-4 blockade in lung cancer. The CDR3 has 14 amino acids. V lost 5 bases to trimming and J lost 7 bases; unmatched junction nucleotides: 4. The germline gives CDR1 SNHLY, CDR2 FYNNEI. Chemo-refractory metastatic non-small-cell lung cancer patients were treated with focal radiation plus CTLA-4 blockade with ipilimumab. This table comes from immunoSEQ multiplex PCR, and its TCRdb copy is limited to in-frame clones, with some not included. Of over 100,000 clones in the sample, more than 80% were seen once. The material was peripheral blood, obtained from a patient treated with radiotherapy plus ipilimumab. The chain combines TRBV2 with TRBJ2-1; 11 bases line up with TRBD1. The TCR comes from a human donor with non-small cell lung cancer that progressed on radiotherapy plus ipilimumab. The CDR3 DNA sequence: TGTGCCAGCAGTTTCCGGGACAGGGGGAATGAGCAGTTCTTC. As protein: CASSFRDRGNEQFF.